This T cell receptor beta chain derives from a study of metastatic and nonmetastatic thyroid tumors (dated by TCRdb to about 2020). Broadly, across the study: For patients with malignant and with benign thyroid disease, the researchers compared repertoires between peripheral blood samples and tumor or nodule tissue samples.

Receptor amplification or capture employed PCR. Instrument on record: Illumina HiSeq 4000. The TCR beta-chain CDR3 region of each patient was profiled by high-throughput sequencing. Under the source paper's analysis protocol: Drawing on CDR3 differences between clinicopathological groups, the researchers built a classifier meant to tell apart patients with distant-metastatic papillary thyroid cancer. Repertoire diversity was assessed with the Shannon index, and tumor-blood repertoire similarity with the Morisita-Horn index. The public sequencing data were trimmed at Q25 with fastp and processed into clonotypes with MiXCR by TCRdb, which kept only in-frame beta chains. The V and J calls here are based on TCRdb, not the publication. The sample table lists 15,000 to 20,000 clones, 25% of them with a count of one. About 10% of the sample belongs to the ten largest clones. V gives up 4 bases and J gives up 4 bases, and the segment between their germline ends measures 7 bases. From its cysteine to its phenylalanine, the CDR3 spans 11 amino acids. Just CDR3 DNA is preserved here, 33 bases in frame from base 1. CDR1 and CDR2, per the germline V gene, are SQVTM and ANQGSEA.

Findings and caveats that apply to the study as a whole: In both blood and tumor samples, malignant tumors were reported to have significantly higher TCR beta diversity than benign nodules.

Comment on this clone: Which antigen it targets is not known. No qualities accompany the bases; no much larger clone lies one base away.

No patient had received any treatment before thyroid surgery. Using T-cell receptor beta sequencing, the researchers looked back retrospectively at clinical samples from patients, gathered between about 2012 and 2018. The TCR comes from a female donor with papillary thyroid cancer or a benign thyroid nodule (not recorded which). Some clones in this sample may be carry-over from other donors' samples. The V gene is TRBV29-1 and the J gene is TRBJ2-5, with TRBD1 as a weak D call on 6 bases. The sequenced material came from adjacent normal tissue. The DNA sequence is as follows: TGCAGCGTTGTAGGGGGAGAGACCCAGTACTTC. Translated, this is CSVVGGETQYF.